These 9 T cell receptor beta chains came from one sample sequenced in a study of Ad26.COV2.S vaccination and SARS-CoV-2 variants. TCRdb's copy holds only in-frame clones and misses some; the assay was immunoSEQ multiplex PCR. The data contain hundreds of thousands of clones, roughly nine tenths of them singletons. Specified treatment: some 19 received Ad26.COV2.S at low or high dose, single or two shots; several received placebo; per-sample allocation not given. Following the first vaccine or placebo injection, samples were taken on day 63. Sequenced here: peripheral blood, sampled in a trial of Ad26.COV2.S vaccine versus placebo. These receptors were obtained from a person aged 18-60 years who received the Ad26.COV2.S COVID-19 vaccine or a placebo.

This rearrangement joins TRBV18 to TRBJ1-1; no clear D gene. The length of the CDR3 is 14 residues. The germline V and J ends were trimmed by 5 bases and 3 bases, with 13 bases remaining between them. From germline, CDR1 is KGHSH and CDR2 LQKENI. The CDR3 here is CASSNKLRDTEAFF. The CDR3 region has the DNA TGTGCCAGCTCAAATAAACTACGGGACACTGAAGCTTTCTTT.

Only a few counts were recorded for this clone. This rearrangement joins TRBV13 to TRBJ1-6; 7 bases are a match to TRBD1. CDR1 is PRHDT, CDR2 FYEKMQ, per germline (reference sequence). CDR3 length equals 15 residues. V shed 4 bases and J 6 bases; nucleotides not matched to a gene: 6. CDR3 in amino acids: CASSYRTGVNSPLHF. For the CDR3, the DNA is TGTGCCAGCAGCTACCGAACAGGGGTTAATTCACCCCTCCACTTT. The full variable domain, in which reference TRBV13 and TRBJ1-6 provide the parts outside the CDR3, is AAGVIQSPRHLIKEKRETATLKCYPIPRHDTVYWYQQGPGQDPQFLISFYEKMQSDKGSIPDRFSAQQFSDYHSELNMSSLELGDSALYFCASSYRTGVNSPLHFGNGTRLTVT.

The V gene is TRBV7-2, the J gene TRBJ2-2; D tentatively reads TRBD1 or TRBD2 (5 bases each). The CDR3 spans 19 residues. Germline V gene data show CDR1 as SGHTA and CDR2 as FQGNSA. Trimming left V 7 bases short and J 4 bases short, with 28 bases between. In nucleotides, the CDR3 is TGTGCCAGCATCGAGGCTGGGACCGGATCTTTAAGGGTCACCGGGGAGCTGTTTTTT. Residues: CASIEAGTGSLRVTGELFF.

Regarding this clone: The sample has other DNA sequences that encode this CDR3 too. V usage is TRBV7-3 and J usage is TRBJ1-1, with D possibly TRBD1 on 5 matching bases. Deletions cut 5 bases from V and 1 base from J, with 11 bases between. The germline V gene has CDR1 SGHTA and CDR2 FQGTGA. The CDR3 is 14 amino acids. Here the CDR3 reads CASSLGGENTEAFF. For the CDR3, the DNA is TGTGCCAGCAGCCTCGGGGGGGAGAACACTGAAGCTTTCTTT.

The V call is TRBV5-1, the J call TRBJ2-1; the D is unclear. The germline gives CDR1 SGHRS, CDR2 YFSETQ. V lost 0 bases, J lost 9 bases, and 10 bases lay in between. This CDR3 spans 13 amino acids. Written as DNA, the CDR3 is TGCGCCAGCAGCTTGGCCTCCCGAGGTGAGCAGTTCTTC. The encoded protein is CASSLASRGEQFF.

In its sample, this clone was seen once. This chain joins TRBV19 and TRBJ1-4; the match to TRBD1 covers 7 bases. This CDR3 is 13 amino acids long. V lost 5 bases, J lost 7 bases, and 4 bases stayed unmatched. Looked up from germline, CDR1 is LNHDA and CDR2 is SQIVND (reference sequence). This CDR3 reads CASSWNRGEKLFF. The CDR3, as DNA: TGTGCCAGTAGTTGGAACAGGGGTGAAAAACTGTTTTTT.

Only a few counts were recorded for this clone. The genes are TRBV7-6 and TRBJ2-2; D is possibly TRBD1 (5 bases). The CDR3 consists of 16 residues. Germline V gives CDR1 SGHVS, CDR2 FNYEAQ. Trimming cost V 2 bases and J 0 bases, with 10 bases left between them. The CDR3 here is CASSLKGRANTGELFF. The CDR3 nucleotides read TGTGCCAGCAGCTTAAAGGGCAGGGCGAACACCGGGGAGCTGTTTTTT.

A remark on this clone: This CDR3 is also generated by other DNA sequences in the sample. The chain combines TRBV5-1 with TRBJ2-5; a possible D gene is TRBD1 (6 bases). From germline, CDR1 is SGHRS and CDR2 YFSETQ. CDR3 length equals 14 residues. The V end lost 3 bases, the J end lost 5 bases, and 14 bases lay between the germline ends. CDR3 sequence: CASSSTGSSETQYF. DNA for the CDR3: TGCGCCAGCAGCTCAACAGGGAGCTCGGAGACCCAGTACTTC.

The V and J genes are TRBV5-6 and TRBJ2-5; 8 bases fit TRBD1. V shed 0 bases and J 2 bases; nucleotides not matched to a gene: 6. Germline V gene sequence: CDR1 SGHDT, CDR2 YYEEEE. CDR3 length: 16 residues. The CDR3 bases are TGTGCCAGCAGCTTGGAACCGGGACAGGCTCAAGAGACCCAGTACTTC. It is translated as CASSLEPGQAQETQYF.